The 27 T cell receptor beta chains listed next were all sequenced from one sample in a study of T cells in Graves' hyperthyroidism and ophthalmopathy (dated by TCRdb to the late 2010s). Library method: multiplex PCR. Sequencing took place on an Illumina HiSeq 2000. Amplification of TCR beta CDR3 regions was carried out from RNA transcripts. The TCR CDR3 was subjected to a first round of RT-PCR using the HTBI primer set and the Qiagen OneStep RT-PCR kit. Clones were called with MiXCR by TCRdb after fastp trimmed the public reads at Q25, and only in-frame beta chains were retained. Each CDR3 protein appears once, grouped with its most common genes and DNA. The sample has roughly 740,000 distinct CDR3 sequences on record, roughly 17% of them singletons. The top ten clones comprise around 8% of the sample. Sequenced input: blood. The receptors shown here come from a man between 18 and 35 years old with Graves' hyperthyroidism.

This clonotype came up many times. The chain links TRBV27 to TRBJ1-2; D remains unclear. The CDR3 consists of 14 residues. V was clipped by 6 bases and J by 2 bases, with 13 bases between them. CDR1 and CDR2 from the germline V gene are MNHEY and SMNVEV (reference sequence). For the CDR3, the DNA is TGTGCCAGCAGCCCCTCGGAACAGAACTATGGCTACACCTTC. As protein: CASSPSEQNYGYTF.

A few counts support this clonotype. This chain links TRBV7-9 with TRBJ1-1; tentatively, D is TRBD1 (5 bases). Germline V lookup: CDR1 SEHNR, CDR2 FQNEAQ (reference sequence). The CDR3 sequence is 13 residues long. V was pared by 7 bases and J by 1 base, with 10 bases between. The CDR3 nucleotides read TGTGCCAGCAACCTCAGGGCGAACACTGAAGCTTTCTTT. Protein product: CASNLRANTEAFF.

Comment on this clonotype: The junction and the germline gene differ at one end; a read error may be behind it. The J gene is TRBJ2-1, the V gene TRBV29-1; TRBD1 matches at 8 bases. Germline V gene data show CDR1 as SQVTM and CDR2 as ANQGSEA. This CDR3 has 15 residues. The CDR3 sequence is CGVEDRGRQSDEQFF. The CDR3, as DNA: TGCGGCGTTGAAGACAGGGGTCGCCAGAGCGATGAGCAGTTCTTC.

The rearrangement uses TRBV11-2 and TRBJ2-2, with D uncertain. Germline loops: CDR1 SGHAT, CDR2 FQNNGV. The CDR3 sequence is 15 residues long. V was pared by 1 base and J by 4 bases, with 10 bases between. CDR3 region: CASSLVFGFTGELFF. As DNA, the CDR3 is TGTGCCAGCAGCTTAGTATTTGGGTTCACCGGGGAGCTGTTTTTT.

J is TRBJ2-2 and V is TRBV20-1, with TRBD2 identical over 11 bases. Germline values: CDR1 DFQATT, CDR2 SNEGSKA (reference sequence). V trimming: 5 bases; J trimming: 3 bases; junction bases outside the gene matches: 8. This CDR3 spans 16 amino acids. CDR3 nucleotides: TGCAGTGCTCCTCTCCGGACTAGCGGGTACACCGGGGAGCTGTTTTTT. Translation: CSAPLRTSGYTGELFF.

This chain uses TRBV18 with TRBJ2-3, with 8 bases aligning to TRBD1. V lost 0 bases, J lost 2 bases, and 4 bases stayed unmatched. The CDR3 is 16 amino acids. Germline V gene data show CDR1 as KGHSH and CDR2 as LQKENI. The CDR3 DNA sequence: TGTGCCAGCTCACCACCTCGGGACAGGTCCACAGATACGCAGTATTTT. Protein sequence: CASSPPRDRSTDTQYF.

This clonotype was picked up a small number of times. V usage is TRBV4-3 and J usage is TRBJ2-3; D not resolved. The length of the CDR3 is 15 residues. Trimming took off 4 bases at V and 3 bases at J, with 14 bases between the two ends. In germline, CDR1 is LGHNA, CDR2 YSLEER. CDR3 nucleotide sequence: TGCGCCAGCAGCCCGTATAAGGGTGAGACAGATACGCAGTATTTT. Protein product: CASSPYKGETDTQYF.

The chain employs TRBV5-6 and TRBJ2-1; TRBD2 aligns across 10 bases. CDR1 and CDR2 from the germline V gene are SGHDT and YYEEEE. The CDR3 consists of 13 residues. Trimming at V came to 3 bases and at J to 11 bases, leaving 5 bases not matched to a gene. CDR3 nucleotide sequence: TGTGCCAGCAGCTCTGGACTAGCGGATCAGCAGTTCTTC. Translated: CASSSGLADQQFF.

This clonotype was seen more than once but under ten times. J is TRBJ1-1 and V is TRBV29-1; TRBD1 might be the D (5 bases). V was pared by 2 bases and J by 4 bases, with 11 bases between. The germline CDR1 and CDR2 sequences are SQVTM and ANQGSEA. The CDR3 is 13 residues long. This CDR3 is CSVEFGRATEAFF. DNA for the CDR3: TGCAGCGTTGAATTCGGCAGGGCCACTGAAGCTTTCTTT. The full variable domain, its missing parts supplied by reference TRBV29-1 and TRBJ1-1, is SAVISQKPSRDICQRGTSLTIQCQVDSQVTMMFWYRQQPGQSLTLIATANQGSEATYESGFVIDKFPISRPNLTFSTLTVSNMSPEDSSIYLCSVEFGRATEAFFGQGTRLTVV.

The chain recombines TRBV30 with TRBJ2-1; no definite D call. V lost 0 bases to trimming and J lost 12 bases, with 12 bases between them. Germline-derived CDR1 and CDR2 are GTSNPN and SVGIG (reference sequence). The CDR3 has 12 residues. CDR3 region: CAWSVLVGLQFF. The CDR3 bases are TGTGCCTGGAGTGTACTTGTGGGGTTGCAGTTCTTC.

The table lists this clonotype with a few counts. At one of its ends the junction is not consistent with the germline gene, which may arise from a read error. For the CDR3, the DNA is TGTGCCAGCCGCTGGGACAACTCCTGCGAGCAGTACTTC. Its translation is CASRWDNSCEQYF. The genes are TRBV6-1 and TRBJ2-7, with a weak D call TRBD1 (6 bases). The germline V gene encodes CDR1 MNHNS and CDR2 SASEGT. This CDR3 spans 13 amino acids.

The V and J genes are TRBV28 and TRBJ2-7; 8 nucleotides align to TRBD1. Unmatched junction bases numbered 6, after V lost 6 bases and J lost 2 bases. This CDR3 region has 14 residues. Germline V gene lookup returns CDR1 MDHEN and CDR2 SYDVKM. The CDR3, as DNA: TGTGCCAGCAGCACCGACAGGGGTACCTACGAGCAGTACTTC. Amino acid sequence: CASSTDRGTYEQYF.

This clonotype was observed a handful of times. The rearrangement links TRBV4-3 to TRBJ2-1; the D is unclear. The V end was cut by 0 bases, the J end by 0 bases, with 6 bases between. The CDR3 totals 15 residues. Germline lookup yields CDR1 LGHNA and CDR2 YSLEER. DNA for the CDR3: TGCGCCAGCAGCCAAGAGCTTGACTCCTACAATGAGCAGTTCTTC. Translating it yields CASSQELDSYNEQFF.

The rearrangement links TRBV2 to TRBJ1-4; 8 bases align to TRBD1. Germline V CDR1 and CDR2: SNHLY, FYNNEI. This CDR3 is built from 16 residues. V dropped 6 bases and J dropped 2; count of bases not matched to a gene: 8. CDR3 in amino acids: CASRDARGQTNEKLFF. The DNA for the CDR3 is TGTGCCAGCAGAGACGCCAGGGGGCAGACTAATGAAAAACTGTTTTTT.

This clonotype turned up a few times. The chain is built from TRBV2 and TRBJ1-3; D possibly corresponds to TRBD1 (6 bases). V lost 1 base, J lost 3 bases, and 16 bases lay in between. Germline CDR1 is SNHLY and CDR2 is FYNNEI. CDR3 length: 17 amino acids. CDR3 residues: CASSEVGTGKVGNTIYF. The CDR3 coding sequence is TGTGCCAGCAGTGAAGTGGGAACAGGGAAAGTTGGAAACACCATATATTTT.

V usage is TRBV28 and J usage is TRBJ2-7; TRBD1 is a possible D gene (6 bases). The V gene's germline CDR1 is MDHEN and CDR2 SYDVKM. The germline V and J ends were trimmed by 2 bases and 5 bases, with 10 bases remaining between them. CDR3 size: 13 residues. The CDR3 is CASSLTGSDEQYF. CDR3 DNA: TGTGCCAGCAGTTTAACAGGGTCAGACGAGCAGTACTTC.

The chain employs TRBV29-1 and TRBJ2-1; possibly TRBD1 for D (5 bases). The CDR3 is 16 residues long. V was cut by 0 bases and J by 6 bases, with 18 bases left in between. Germline V gene sequence: CDR1 SQVTM, CDR2 ANQGSEA. As DNA, the CDR3 is TGCAGCGTTGAAGATCGCAGGTCAGGGTGGGGCAATGAGCAGTTCTTC. As protein: CSVEDRRSGWGNEQFF.

This chain links TRBV2 with TRBJ2-1; 13 nucleotides match TRBD2. The germline CDR1 and CDR2 sequences are SNHLY and FYNNEI. V shed 6 bases and J 7 bases; nucleotides not matched to a gene: 15. The CDR3 consists of 18 residues. The DNA for the CDR3 is TGTGCCAGCAGCCCCCTCGGACTAGCGGGAGAGGTGGAGAATGAGCAGTTCTTC. Translating it yields CASSPLGLAGEVENEQFF.

The chain employs TRBV28 and TRBJ2-2, with D unresolved. Trimming took off 6 bases at V and 2 bases at J, with 7 bases between the two ends. The CDR3 contains 13 residues. Germline V lookup: CDR1 MDHEN, CDR2 SYDVKM. The CDR3 here is CASRRHNTGELFF. CDR3 sequence (DNA): TGTGCCAGCAGACGGCATAACACCGGGGAGCTGTTTTTT.

This sequence joins TRBV6-9 and TRBJ2-1; 7 bases align to TRBD2. V lost 6 bases and J lost 8; bases outside the gene matches: 13. The CDR3 runs to 15 residues. The germline V gene has CDR1 MNHGY and CDR2 SVAAGI. CDR3 protein: CASRLGSSGIHEQFF. CDR3 DNA sequence: TGTGCCAGCAGGTTAGGGTCCAGCGGGATCCATGAGCAGTTCTTC.

On this clonotype: This may be a read error: a much more frequent sequence differs by one nucleotide. Given the absence of the conserved phenylalanine or tryptophan at the CDR3 end, a read error is likely. The genes are TRBV6-2 or TRBV6-3 and TRBJ2-4; 7 bases line up with TRBD2. The CDR3 contains 14 residues. J gave up 7 bases and V 6 bases, and 9 bases lay outside the gene matches. Germline V gene sequence: CDR1 MNHEY, CDR2 SVGEGT. CDR3 loop: CASSQAGRGNIQYS. The CDR3 region has the DNA TGTGCCAGCAGCCAAGCGGGACGAGGGAACATTCAGTACTCC.

The V and J genes are TRBV15 and TRBJ1-3; unclear D gene. V was shortened by 3 bases and J by 0 bases, with 15 bases between the two germline ends. Germline V gene sequence: CDR1 LNHNV, CDR2 YYDKDF (reference sequence). The CDR3 is made up of 17 amino acids. CDR3 DNA sequence: TGTGCCACCAGCAGGGGCCTTCTAGGGTACTCTGGAAACACCATATATTTT. Its protein is CATSRGLLGYSGNTIYF.

This clonotype showed up just a few times. This chain links TRBV10-3 with TRBJ2-3; weak D call: TRBD2 (6 bases). Germline V gene lookup returns CDR1 ENHRY and CDR2 SYGVKD. This CDR3 contains 13 residues. Trimming left V 6 bases short and J 5 bases short, with 12 bases between. CDR3 sequence (DNA): TGTGCCATCAGGGCGGGACCGCGAGATACGCAGTATTTT. Residues: CAIRAGPRDTQYF.

The table lists this clonotype with many counts. The chain carries TRBV12-3 or TRBV12-4 and TRBJ2-5, with 7 bases lining up with TRBD2. V lost 1 base, J lost 2 bases, and 4 bases stayed unmatched. CDR3 length: 15 residues. The CDR3 region is CASSLVASGQETQYF. The CDR3 bases are TGTGCCAGCAGTTTAGTGGCTAGCGGACAAGAGACCCAGTACTTC.

V and J are TRBV28 and TRBJ1-2, with D uncertain. CDR1 MDHEN and CDR2 SYDVKM come from the germline V gene. Trimming took 5 bases from V and 8 from J, leaving 12 bases between them. The CDR3 contains 12 residues. CDR3 coding DNA: TGTGCCAGCAGTAGACCCCCCCGAGGCTACACCTTC. Amino acids: CASSRPPRGYTF.

This clonotype was observed at least ten times. The genes are TRBV30 and TRBJ2-7, with TRBD2 as a possible D gene (5 bases). The germline V and J ends were trimmed by 0 bases and 4 bases, with 13 bases remaining between them. The CDR3 is 14 amino acids. Germline CDR1 GTSNPN, CDR2 SVGIG (reference sequence). For the CDR3, the DNA is TGTGCCTGGAGTGTAGAGCGGAGAGGATACGAGCAGTACTTC. Translation gives CAWSVERRGYEQYF.

The CDR3, as DNA: TGTGCCAGCAGTCAATACAGGGCAGAGGTAGCTTTCTTT. It codes for CASSQYRAEVAFF. The chain carries TRBV6-1 and TRBJ1-1, with D possibly TRBD1 on 6 matching bases. There are 13 residues in the CDR3. Between the trimmed V and J ends, which lost 5 bases and 10 bases, there was a span of 17 bases. Germline V gene lookup returns CDR1 MNHNS and CDR2 SASEGT.